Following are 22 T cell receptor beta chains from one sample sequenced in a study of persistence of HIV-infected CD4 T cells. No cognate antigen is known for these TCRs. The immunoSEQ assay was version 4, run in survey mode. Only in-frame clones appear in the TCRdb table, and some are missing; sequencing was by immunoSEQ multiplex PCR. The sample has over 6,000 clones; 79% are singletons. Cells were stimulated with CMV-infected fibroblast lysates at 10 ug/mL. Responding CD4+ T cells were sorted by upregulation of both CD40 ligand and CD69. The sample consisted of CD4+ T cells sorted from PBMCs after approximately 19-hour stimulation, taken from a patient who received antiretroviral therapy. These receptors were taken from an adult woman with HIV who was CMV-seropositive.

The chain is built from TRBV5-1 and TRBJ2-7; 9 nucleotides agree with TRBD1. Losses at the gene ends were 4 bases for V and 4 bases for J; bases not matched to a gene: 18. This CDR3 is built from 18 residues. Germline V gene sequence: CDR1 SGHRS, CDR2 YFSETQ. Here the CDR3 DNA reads TGCGCCAGCAGCCCCCGCCCCCCGGACAGGGGAGCAAGGTACGAGCAGTACTTC. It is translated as CASSPRPPDRGARYEQYF.

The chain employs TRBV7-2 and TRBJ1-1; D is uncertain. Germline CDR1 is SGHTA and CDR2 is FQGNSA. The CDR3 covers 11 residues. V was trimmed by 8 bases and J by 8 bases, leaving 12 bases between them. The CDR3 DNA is TGTGCCAGCGGGGTAGTTGTAGAAGCTTTCTTT. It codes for CASGVVVEAFF.

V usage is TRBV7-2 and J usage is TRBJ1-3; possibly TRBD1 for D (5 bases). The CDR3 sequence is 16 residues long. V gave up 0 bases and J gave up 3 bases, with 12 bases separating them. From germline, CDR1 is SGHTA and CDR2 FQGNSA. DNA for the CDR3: TGTGCCAGCAGCTTAGCGCGGGGGATGGGTGGAAACACCATATATTTT. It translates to CASSLARGMGGNTIYF.

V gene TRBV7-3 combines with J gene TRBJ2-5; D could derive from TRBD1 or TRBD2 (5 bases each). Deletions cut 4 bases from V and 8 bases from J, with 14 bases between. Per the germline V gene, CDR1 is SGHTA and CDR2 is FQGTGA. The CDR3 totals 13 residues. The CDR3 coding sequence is TGTGCCAGCAGCTCCGGGACGGCCGTAACCCAGTACTTC. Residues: CASSSGTAVTQYF.

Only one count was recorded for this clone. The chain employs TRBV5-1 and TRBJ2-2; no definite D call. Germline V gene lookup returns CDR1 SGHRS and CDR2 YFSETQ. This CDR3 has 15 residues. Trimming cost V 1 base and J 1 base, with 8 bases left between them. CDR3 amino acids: CASSLSSRNTGELFF. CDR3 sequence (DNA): TGCGCCAGCAGCTTGTCATCTAGGAACACCGGGGAGCTGTTTTTT.

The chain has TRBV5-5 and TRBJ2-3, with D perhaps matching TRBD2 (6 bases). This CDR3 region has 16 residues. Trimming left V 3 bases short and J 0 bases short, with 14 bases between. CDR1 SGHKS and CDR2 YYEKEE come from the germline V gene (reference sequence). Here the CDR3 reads CASSSKGGPSTDTQYF. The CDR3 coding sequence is TGTGCCAGCAGCTCGAAGGGAGGCCCGAGCACAGATACGCAGTATTTT.

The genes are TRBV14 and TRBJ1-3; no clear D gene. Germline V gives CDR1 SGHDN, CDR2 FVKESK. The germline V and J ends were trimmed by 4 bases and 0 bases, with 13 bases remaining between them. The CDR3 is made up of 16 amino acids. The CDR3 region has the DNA TGTGCCAGCAGCCCCCTCGGGCCGAGCTCTGGAAACACCATATATTTT. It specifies CASSPLGPSSGNTIYF.

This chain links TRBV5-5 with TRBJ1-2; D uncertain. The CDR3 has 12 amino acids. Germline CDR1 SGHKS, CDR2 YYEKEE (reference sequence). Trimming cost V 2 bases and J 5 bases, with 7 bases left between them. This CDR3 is CASSLEGYGYTF. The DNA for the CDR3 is TGTGCCAGCAGCTTAGAAGGGTATGGCTACACCTTC.

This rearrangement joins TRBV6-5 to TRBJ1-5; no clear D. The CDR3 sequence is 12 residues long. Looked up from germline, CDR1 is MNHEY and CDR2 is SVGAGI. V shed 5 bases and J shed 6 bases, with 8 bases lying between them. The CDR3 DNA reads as TGTGCCAGCAGTCTGCTGGGTCAGCCCCAGCATTTT. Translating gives CASSLLGQPQHF.

The CDR3 reads CASGLVPTGVRRETQYF. The CDR3 DNA reads TGTGCTAGTGGTTTGGTCCCGACAGGGGTTAGGAGAGAGACCCAGTACTTC. The chain uses TRBV12-5 and TRBJ2-5, with 8 nucleotides matching TRBD1. V gave up 0 bases and J gave up 4 bases; unmatched junction bases: 10. There are 17 residues in the CDR3. Germline-derived CDR1 and CDR2 are LGHNT and FRNRAP.

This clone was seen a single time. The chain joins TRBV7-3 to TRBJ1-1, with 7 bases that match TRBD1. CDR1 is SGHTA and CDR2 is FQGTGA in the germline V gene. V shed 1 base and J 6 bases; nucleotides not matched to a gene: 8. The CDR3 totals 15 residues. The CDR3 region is CASSLMTGRGAEAFF. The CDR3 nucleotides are TGTGCCAGCAGCTTAATGACAGGGAGAGGAGCTGAAGCTTTCTTT.

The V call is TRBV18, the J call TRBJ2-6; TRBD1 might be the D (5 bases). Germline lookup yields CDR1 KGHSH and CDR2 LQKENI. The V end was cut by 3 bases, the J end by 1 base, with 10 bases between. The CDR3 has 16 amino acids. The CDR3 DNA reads TGTGCCAGCTCACCGGTGCAGGGTTCTGGGGCCAACGTCCTGACTTTC. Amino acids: CASSPVQGSGANVLTF.

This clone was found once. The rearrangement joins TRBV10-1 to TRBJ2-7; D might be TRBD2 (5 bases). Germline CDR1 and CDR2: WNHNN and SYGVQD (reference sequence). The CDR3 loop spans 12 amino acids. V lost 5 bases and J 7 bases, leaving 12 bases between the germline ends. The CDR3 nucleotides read TGCGCCAGCAGTAGCGGCAAGCGAGAGCAGTACTTC. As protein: CASSSGKREQYF.

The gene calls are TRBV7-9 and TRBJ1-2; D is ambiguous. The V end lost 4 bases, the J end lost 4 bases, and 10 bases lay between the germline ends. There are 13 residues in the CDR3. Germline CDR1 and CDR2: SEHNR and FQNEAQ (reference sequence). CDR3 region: CASSSPDFYGYTF. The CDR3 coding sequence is TGTGCCAGCAGCTCCCCAGACTTCTATGGCTACACCTTC.

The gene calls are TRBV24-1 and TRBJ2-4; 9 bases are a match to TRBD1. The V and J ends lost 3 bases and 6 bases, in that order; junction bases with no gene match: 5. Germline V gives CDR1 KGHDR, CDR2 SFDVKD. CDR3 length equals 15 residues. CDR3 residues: CATSDGQGNANIQYF. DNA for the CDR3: TGTGCCACCAGTGATGGACAGGGGAATGCAAACATTCAGTACTTC.

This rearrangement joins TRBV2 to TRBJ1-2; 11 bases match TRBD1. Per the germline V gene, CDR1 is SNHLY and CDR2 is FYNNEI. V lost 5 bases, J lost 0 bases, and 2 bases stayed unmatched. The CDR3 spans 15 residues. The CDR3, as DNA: TGTGCCAGCAGTAGGGGACAGGGGGCTAACTATGGCTACACCTTC. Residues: CASSRGQGANYGYTF. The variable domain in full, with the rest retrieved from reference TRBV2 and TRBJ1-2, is EPEVTQTPSHQVTQMGQEVILRCVPISNHLYFYWYRQILGQKVEFLVSFYNNEISEKSEIFDDQFSVERPDGSNFTLKIRSTKLEDSAMYFCASSRGQGANYGYTFGSGTRLTVV.

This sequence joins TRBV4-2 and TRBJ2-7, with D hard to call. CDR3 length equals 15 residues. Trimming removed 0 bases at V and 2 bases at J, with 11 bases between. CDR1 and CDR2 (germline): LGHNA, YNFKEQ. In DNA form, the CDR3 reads TGTGCCAGCAGCCAAGAAAGGGTAGGAACCTACGAGCAGTACTTC. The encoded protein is CASSQERVGTYEQYF.

In nucleotides, the CDR3 is TGTGCCAGCACCCCCTTGGGACAGAAGACCACTGAAGCTTTCTTT. Encoded protein: CASTPLGQKTTEAFF. The genes are TRBV6-2 or TRBV6-3 and TRBJ1-1; 7 positions agree with TRBD1. Germline loops: CDR1 MNHEY, CDR2 SVGEGT. This CDR3 comprises 15 residues. V lost 7 bases and J lost 4; bases outside the gene matches: 12.

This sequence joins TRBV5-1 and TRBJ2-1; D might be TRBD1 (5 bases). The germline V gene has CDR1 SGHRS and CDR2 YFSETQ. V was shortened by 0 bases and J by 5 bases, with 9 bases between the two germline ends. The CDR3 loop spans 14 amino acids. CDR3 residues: CASSLEQANNEQFF. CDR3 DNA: TGCGCCAGCAGCTTGGAACAGGCGAACAATGAGCAGTTCTTC.

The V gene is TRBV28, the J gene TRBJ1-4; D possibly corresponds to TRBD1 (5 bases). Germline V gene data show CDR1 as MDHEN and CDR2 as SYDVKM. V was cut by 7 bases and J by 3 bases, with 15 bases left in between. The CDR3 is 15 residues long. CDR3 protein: CASNRPGGANEKLFF. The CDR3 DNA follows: TGTGCCAGCAACCGACCTGGAGGGGCTAATGAAAAACTGTTTTTT.

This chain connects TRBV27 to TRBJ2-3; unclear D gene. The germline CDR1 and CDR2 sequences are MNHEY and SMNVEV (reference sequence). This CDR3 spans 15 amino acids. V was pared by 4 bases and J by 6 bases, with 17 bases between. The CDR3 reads CASSSGPAGRDTQYF. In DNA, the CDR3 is TGTGCCAGCAGTTCCGGGCCGGCTGGGCGGGATACGCAGTATTTT.

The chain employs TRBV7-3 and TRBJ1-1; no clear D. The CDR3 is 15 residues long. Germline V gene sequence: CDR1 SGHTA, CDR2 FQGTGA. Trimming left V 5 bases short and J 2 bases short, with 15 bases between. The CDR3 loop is CASSQGGGRNTEAFF. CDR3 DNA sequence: TGTGCCAGCAGCCAAGGTGGAGGGAGAAACACTGAAGCTTTCTTT.